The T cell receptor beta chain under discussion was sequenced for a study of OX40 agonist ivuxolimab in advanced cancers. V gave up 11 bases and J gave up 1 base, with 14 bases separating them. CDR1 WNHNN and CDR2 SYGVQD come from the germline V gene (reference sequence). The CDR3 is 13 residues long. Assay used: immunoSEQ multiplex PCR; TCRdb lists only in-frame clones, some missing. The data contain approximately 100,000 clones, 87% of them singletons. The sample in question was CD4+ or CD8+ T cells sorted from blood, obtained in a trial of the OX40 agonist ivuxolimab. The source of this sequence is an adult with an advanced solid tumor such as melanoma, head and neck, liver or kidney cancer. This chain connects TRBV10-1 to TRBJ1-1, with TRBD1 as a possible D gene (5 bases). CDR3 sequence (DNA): TGCGCCTCTCGACGACAGCCGAACACTGAAGCTTTCTTT. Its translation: CASRRQPNTEAFF.